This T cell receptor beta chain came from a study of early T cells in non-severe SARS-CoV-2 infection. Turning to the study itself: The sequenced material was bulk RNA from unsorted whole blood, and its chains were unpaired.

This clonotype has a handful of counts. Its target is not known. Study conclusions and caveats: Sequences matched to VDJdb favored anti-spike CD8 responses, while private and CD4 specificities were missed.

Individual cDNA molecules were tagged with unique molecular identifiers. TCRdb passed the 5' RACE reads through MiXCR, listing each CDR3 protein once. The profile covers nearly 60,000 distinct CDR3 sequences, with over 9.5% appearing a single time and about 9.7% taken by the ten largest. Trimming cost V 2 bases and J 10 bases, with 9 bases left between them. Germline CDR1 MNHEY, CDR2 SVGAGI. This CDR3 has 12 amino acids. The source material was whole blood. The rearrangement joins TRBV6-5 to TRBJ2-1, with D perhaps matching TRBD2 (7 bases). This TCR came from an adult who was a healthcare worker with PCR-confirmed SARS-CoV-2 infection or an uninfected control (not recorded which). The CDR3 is CASSYGGAEQFF. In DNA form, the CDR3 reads TGTGCCAGCAGTTACGGGGGGGCCGAGCAGTTCTTC.